Detailed here is one T cell receptor (beta chain). The sample holds one count of this clone. The target of this receptor is not known. Within one base of it there is no much larger clone, and no base qualities were kept. The entry originates in a study of blood T cell repertoires in COVID-19 (dated by TCRdb to 2019 to 2021). Describing the broader study: Collaborator samples came from the United States, Italy and Spain and covered acute and convalescent phases of COVID-19. Samples came from the ongoing ImmuneRACE study (first 160 participants) plus 1,254 subjects from 6 global collaborators. A de-identified subject ID, COVID-19 status, age in years and sex were almost always included in the sample metadata. The prospective study material was composed of cDNA or gDNA derived from T cells, B-cell-depleted T cells, or PBMCs. The repertoires were released in a freely available public database meant as a resource for research on the immune response to SARS-CoV-2. Deeply sampled blood TCRbeta repertoires from subjects exposed to, actively infected with, or recovered from COVID-19 were included in the dataset. Where available, HLA class I and class II types were taken from metadata supplied by the sample provider and were not determined by assay-based typing. Study-wide findings and limitations: Clinical and demographic metadata were provided uncurated, with the amount varying by source and participant.

Whole blood was collected in K2EDTA tubes by collaborating institutions according to the institutions' own protocols. Collaborator samples were shipped for TCRbeta analysis as frozen whole blood, isolated PBMCs, or DNA extracted from either sample type. TCRbeta CDR3 regions were amplified from genomic DNA by means of the immunoSEQ Assay, a bias-controlled multiplex PCR. In the original analysis: The number of nucleated cells in each sample was estimated from the amplification of reference gene primers within the assay. Sequence reads were collapsed and filtered to measure the absolute abundance of every unique TCRbeta CDR3 rearrangement. For each sample, productive Simpson clonality was calculated as the square root of Simpson's diversity index across productive rearrangements. This is the immuneACCESS table as TCRdb keeps it, with only in-frame sequences that have V and J called. A part of the clones is gone; compared with another copy, unresolved V genes explain less than half, and the rest is unexplained. That table supplies the V and J calls and clone size; D and trimming were determined from the DNA. Within this sample are some 200,000 clones, with 86% of them counted one time only. The top ten constitute 7% of the sample.

CDR1 and CDR2 were assigned from the germline V gene as SQVTM and ANQGSEA. The CDR3 holds 14 amino acids from the cysteine to the phenylalanine. The sequence is cut down to CDR3 DNA, 42 bases in frame from base 1. Trimmed from V: 4 bases; trimmed from J: 4 bases; junction bases lacking a gene match: 5. The receptor chain draws on TRBV29-1 and TRBJ2-2; TRBD1 agrees with 8 junctional bases. The sequencing sample was made of peripheral blood. The TCR originated in a woman of 80 years or more in a cohort sampled during active or convalescent COVID-19. CDR3 loop: CSVAGQGGTGELFF. Here is the DNA: TGCAGCGTTGCAGGACAGGGCGGCACCGGGGAGCTGTTTTTT.